These 15 T cell receptor beta chains originate from one sample sequenced in a study of human thymus T cells. The assay was immunoSEQ multiplex PCR, and TCRdb's table has in-frame clones only and misses some. The data show more than 50,000 clones, with about 93% seen just once and roughly 5.7% held by the top ten. Sequences were obtained from blood. The source is a boy in the first two years of life with a congenital heart defect but otherwise immunologically healthy.

This chain uses TRBV7-9 with TRBJ2-2, with 7 bases aligning to TRBD1. Germline V CDR1 and CDR2: SEHNR, FQNEAQ (reference sequence). The CDR3 runs to 15 residues. Trimming took 4 bases from V and 0 from J; bases not matched to a gene: 2. The CDR3 region is CASSSGTANTGELFF. The CDR3 DNA reads TGTGCCAGCAGCTCCGGGACAGCGAACACCGGGGAGCTGTTTTTT.

The chain links TRBV9 to TRBJ2-3, with D hard to call. Trimming stripped 0 bases from V and 7 bases from J, with 12 bases between. The CDR3 has 14 residues. Germline loops: CDR1 SGDLS, CDR2 YYNGEE. The CDR3 sequence is CASSVAYLVNTQYF. The DNA of the CDR3 is TGTGCCAGCAGCGTAGCTTACCTAGTGAATACGCAGTATTTT.

V is TRBV25-1 and J is TRBJ1-2, with 9 bases identical to TRBD1. The CDR3 loop spans 14 amino acids. The V segment lost 6 bases and the J segment 4 bases; nucleotides outside the gene matches: 6. Germline values: CDR1 MGHDK, CDR2 SYGVNS. The chain's CDR3 is CASRRTGAPYGYTF. The CDR3 DNA reads TGTGCCAGCAGGCGGACAGGGGCACCCTATGGCTACACCTTC.

The rearrangement links TRBV5-6 to TRBJ2-7; weak D call: TRBD2 (5 bases). The CDR3 totals 16 residues. With 2 bases removed from V and 0 bases from J, the gap between germline ends came to 15 bases. The germline V gene encodes CDR1 SGHDT and CDR2 YYEEEE. DNA of the CDR3: TGTGCCAGCAGCTTCGGCACTTGGAGGTACTCCTACGAGCAGTACTTC. Its protein is CASSFGTWRYSYEQYF.

The chain couples TRBV4-1 to TRBJ1-2, with D possibly being TRBD1 (5 bases). CDR1 and CDR2 (germline): MGHRA, YSYEKL. This CDR3 is 15 amino acids long. V dropped 0 bases and J dropped 1 base, with 9 bases sitting between them. The CDR3 spells CASSQDGTFNYGYTF. The CDR3 region has the DNA TGCGCCAGCAGCCAAGATGGGACTTTTAACTATGGCTACACCTTC.

This chain uses TRBV6-6 with TRBJ1-2; TRBD1 aligns across 10 bases. The CDR3 spans 16 residues. Trimming at V came to 2 bases and at J to 7 bases, leaving 10 bases not matched to a gene. CDR1 MNHNY and CDR2 SVGAGI come from the germline V gene (reference sequence). CDR3 nucleotides: TGTGCCAGCAGTTACACGGGACAGGGGCCGCGGGGTGGCTACACCTTC. Protein: CASSYTGQGPRGGYTF.

This chain links TRBV19 with TRBJ1-2; D call uncertain. Germline V lookup: CDR1 LNHDA, CDR2 SQIVND (reference sequence). With 8 bases removed from V and 2 bases from J, the gap between germline ends came to 12 bases. This CDR3 has 13 amino acids. Written as DNA, the CDR3 is TGTGCCAGTTCTTCGGACCGAAACTATGGCTACACCTTC. It translates to CASSSDRNYGYTF. Based on the CDR3 plus reference TRBV19 and TRBJ1-2, the full variable domain is DGGITQSPKYLFRKEGQNVTLSCEQNLNHDAMYWYRQDPGQGLRLIYYSQIVNDFQKGDIAEGYSVSREKKESFPLTVTSAQKNPTAFYLCASSSDRNYGYTFGSGTRLTVV.

The chain employs TRBV28 and TRBJ1-1; 8 bases map to TRBD1. With V trimmed by 4 bases and J by 1 base, 2 bases remained unmatched. CDR1 and CDR2 (germline): MDHEN, SYDVKM. This CDR3 region has 14 residues. CDR3 sequence (DNA): TGTGCCAGCAGTTCCACAGGGGGGAACACTGAAGCTTTCTTT. Amino acids: CASSSTGGNTEAFF.

The rearrangement links TRBV5-1 to TRBJ2-5; TRBD1 matches 7 bases. Trimming cost V 2 bases and J 2 bases; bases outside gene matches: 3. This CDR3 comprises 14 residues. Germline lookup yields CDR1 SGHRS and CDR2 YFSETQ. The DNA for the CDR3 is TGCGCCAGCAGCTTTGCAGGGGGACAAGAGACCCAGTACTTC. Its protein product is CASSFAGGQETQYF.

The chain uses TRBV19 and TRBJ2-7, with D possibly matching TRBD1 (6 bases). This CDR3 contains 15 residues. Germline V gives CDR1 LNHDA, CDR2 SQIVND (reference sequence). The germline V and J ends were trimmed by 6 bases and 3 bases, with 18 bases remaining between them. The CDR3 nucleotides read TGTGCCAGTAGACCCGCCGCAGGGGCCTTCTACGAGCAGTACTTC. This translates into CASRPAAGAFYEQYF.

The chain combines TRBV18 with TRBJ2-3, with 7 bases identical to TRBD2. The CDR3 runs 15 residues. Germline V CDR1 and CDR2: KGHSH, LQKENI. V lost 6 bases to trimming and J lost 7 bases; unmatched junction nucleotides: 13. The CDR3 DNA follows: TGTGCCAGCTCGCTCCGACGGGGCGGGGGTTATACGCAGTATTTT. Residues: CASSLRRGGGYTQYF. Full variable domain (rest looked up from reference TRBV18 and TRBJ2-3): NAGVMQNPRHLVRRRGQEARLRCSPMKGHSHVYWYRQLPEEGLKFMVYLQKENIIDESGMPKERFSAEFPKEGPSILRIQQVVRGDSAAYFCASSLRRGGGYTQYFGPGTRLTVL.

J is TRBJ1-5 and V is TRBV15, with a possible D match to TRBD1 (5 bases). CDR1 is LNHNV, CDR2 YYDKDF, per germline (reference sequence). V dropped 3 bases and J dropped 0 bases, with 6 bases sitting between them. The CDR3 loop spans 14 amino acids. The CDR3 here is CATSRDTSNQPQHF. DNA of the CDR3: TGTGCCACCAGCAGGGACACTAGCAATCAGCCCCAGCATTTT.

This sequence joins TRBV13 and TRBJ1-2; the D gene is possibly TRBD1 (5 bases). The ends were cut back, 5 bases at V and 4 bases at J, with 14 bases in the middle. From germline, CDR1 is PRHDT and CDR2 FYEKMQ (reference sequence). The CDR3 runs 14 residues. The CDR3 DNA is TGTGCCAGCAGCGTACCAACGGGGACCTATGGCTACACCTTC. This codes for CASSVPTGTYGYTF.

As concerns this clone: Other nucleotide sequences from this sample produce the same CDR3. CDR3 amino acids: CASTPPGPLYEQYF. In DNA, the CDR3 is TGTGCCAGCACACCGCCGGGACCTCTCTACGAGCAGTACTTC. The V call is TRBV6-1, the J call TRBJ2-7, with D tentatively TRBD1 or TRBD2 (5 bases each). Trimming pared 7 bases from V and 3 bases from J, leaving 16 bases between. This CDR3 is 14 amino acids long. Germline-derived CDR1 and CDR2 are MNHNS and SASEGT.

V gene TRBV18 combines with J gene TRBJ1-3; TRBD1 agrees at 9 bases. CDR1 is KGHSH, CDR2 LQKENI, per germline. V was pared by 3 bases and J by 5 bases, with 2 bases of the junction left unmatched. The CDR3 contains 14 residues. This chain's CDR3 is CASSPGTGRNTIYF. The CDR3 DNA reads as TGTGCCAGCTCACCTGGGACAGGGAGAAACACCATATATTTT. The full variable domain, rest sourced from reference TRBV18 and TRBJ1-3, is NAGVMQNPRHLVRRRGQEARLRCSPMKGHSHVYWYRQLPEEGLKFMVYLQKENIIDESGMPKERFSAEFPKEGPSILRIQQVVRGDSAAYFCASSPGTGRNTIYFGEGSWLTVV.